These 22 T cell receptor beta chains were all obtained from the same sample, sequenced in a study of beta chain features in type 1 diabetes (dated by TCRdb to about 2018). Here is what the overall study found, with its caveats: A moderate but significant shortening of TCRB CDR3 length was observed in type 1 diabetes patients in all four CD4+ subsets.

The library was generated by the immunoSEQ multiplex PCR assay. All of the isolated RNA was reverse transcribed with the High Capacity cDNA Reverse Transcription Kit, so expressed TCRB transcripts were sequenced. As stored in TCRdb, this immuneACCESS dataset retains in-frame rearrangements with V and J assigned. A fraction of the clones does not appear; measured against another copy, unresolved V genes explain less than half of the discrepancy, and the remainder lacks a known reason. This sample has around 150,000 clones in its table, and about 8.1% of those were observed once. The ten top clones hold under 0.65% of the sample. These receptors' antigens are unknown. The sequenced sample was central memory CD4+ T cells from blood. The receptors come from a woman aged 18-35 years with type 1 diabetes.

This clone was seen more than once but under ten times. The rearrangement joins TRBV5-4 to TRBJ1-6; D is ambiguous. V lost 4 bases, J lost 6 bases, and 11 bases lay in between. This CDR3 has 14 residues. Germline V gene sequence: CDR1 SGHNT, CDR2 YYREEE (reference sequence). The CDR3 sequence is CASSGRNSNSPLHF. In nucleotides, the CDR3 is TGTGCCAGCAGCGGTCGGAACAGTAATTCACCCCTCCACTTT.

This clone was counted between two and nine times. J is TRBJ2-5 and V is TRBV7-8; D perhaps matches TRBD1 (6 bases). V gave up 10 bases and J gave up 4 bases, with 16 bases separating them. CDR1 and CDR2 (germline): SGHVS, FQNEAQ. The CDR3 loop spans 13 amino acids. CDR3 residues: CATETLGGETQYF. CDR3 nucleotides: TGTGCCACTGAGACCCTAGGGGGAGAGACCCAGTACTTC.

The rearrangement uses TRBV7-9 and TRBJ1-2, with 7 bases lining up with TRBD1. The CDR3 runs to 15 residues. CDR1 is SEHNR and CDR2 is FQNEAQ in the germline V gene (reference sequence). V lost 3 bases and J lost 4; bases outside the gene matches: 8. Here the CDR3 DNA reads TGTGCCAGCAGCTTCCGGGACAGCATAACCTATGGCTACACCTTC. It codes for CASSFRDSITYGYTF.

V gene TRBV28 combines with J gene TRBJ2-7; weak D call: TRBD1 (6 bases). The CDR3 has 15 amino acids. Germline loops: CDR1 MDHEN, CDR2 SYDVKM. V was shortened by 6 bases and J by 0 bases, with 15 bases between the two germline ends. The CDR3 bases are TGTGCCAGCAGCCCACAAAAAGGGGGCTCCTACGAGCAGTACTTC. Translated, it gives CASSPQKGGSYEQYF.

This rearrangement joins TRBV7-2 to TRBJ2-1; 8 nucleotides line up with TRBD2. J was trimmed by 7 bases and V by 1 base; bases with no gene match: 9. The germline V gene encodes CDR1 SGHTA and CDR2 FQGNSA. The CDR3 has 16 residues. CDR3 in DNA: TGTGCCAGCAGCTTAGTTTCCGGGAGGGTTGTTAATGAGCAGTTCTTC. Its translation is CASSLVSGRVVNEQFF. The complete variable domain, with remaining parts taken from reference TRBV7-2 and TRBJ2-1, reads GAGVSQSPSNKVTEKGKDVELRCDPISGHTALYWYRQSLGQGLEFLIYFQGNSAPDKSGLPSDRFSAERTGGSVSTLTIQRTQQEDSAVYLCASSLVSGRVVNEQFFGPGTRLTVL.

This chain connects TRBV5-1 to TRBJ2-3; 7 bases map to TRBD2. The CDR3 runs to 13 residues. V shed 4 bases, J shed 5 bases, and the junction held 4 bases outside the gene matches. Germline V lookup: CDR1 SGHRS, CDR2 YFSETQ. CDR3 coding DNA: TGCGCCAGCAGCGGGGAGCGGGGAGATACGCAGTATTTT. This encodes CASSGERGDTQYF.

The chain uses TRBV7-2 and TRBJ2-7; 7 bases match TRBD1. The CDR3 has 14 residues. Losses at the gene ends were 7 bases for V and 2 bases for J; bases not matched to a gene: 8. Per the germline V gene, CDR1 is SGHTA and CDR2 is FQGNSA. CDR3 bases: TGTGCCAGCACCCGACAGGGAAATCCCTACGAGCAGTACTTC. This translates into CASTRQGNPYEQYF.

This clone turned up a few times. V is TRBV28 and J is TRBJ1-5, with unresolved D. Looked up from germline, CDR1 is MDHEN and CDR2 is SYDVKM. V was shortened by 1 base and J by 2 bases, with 9 bases between the two germline ends. This CDR3 is 15 amino acids long. CDR3 DNA: TGTGCCAGCAGTTTATTCTCGGGTCGCAATCAGCCCCAGCATTTT. It specifies CASSLFSGRNQPQHF.

This rearrangement joins TRBV5-1 to TRBJ2-7; the match to TRBD2 covers 7 bases. Per germline, CDR1 SGHRS and CDR2 YFSETQ. This CDR3 has 15 residues. V lost 3 bases, J lost 3 bases, and 9 bases stayed unmatched. The CDR3 spells CASSWGGGRNYEQYF. Written as DNA, the CDR3 is TGCGCCAGCAGCTGGGGCGGGGGACGGAACTACGAGCAGTACTTC.

The J gene is TRBJ1-3, the V gene TRBV5-6; 7 positions match TRBD1. The germline CDR1 and CDR2 sequences are SGHDT and YYEEEE. This CDR3 is built from 17 residues. V was pared by 4 bases and J by 3 bases, with 13 bases of the junction left unmatched. The CDR3: CASSQIPTGAVGNTIYF. The CDR3 DNA follows: TGTGCCAGCAGCCAAATCCCTACAGGGGCAGTTGGAAACACCATATATTTT.

This rearrangement joins TRBV18 to TRBJ1-2; D is uncertain. CDR1 is KGHSH, CDR2 LQKENI, per germline. The CDR3 contains 13 residues. V was cut by 6 bases and J by 4 bases, with 12 bases left in between. The DNA for the CDR3 is TGTGCCAGCTCGCGGGGAGCTGGCTATGGCTACACCTTC. Its translation is CASSRGAGYGYTF.

This clone has more than one count but fewer than ten. The V call is TRBV29-1, the J call TRBJ2-5, with 8 bases identical to TRBD1. Per the germline V gene, CDR1 is SQVTM and CDR2 is ANQGSEA. V dropped 7 bases and J dropped 5; count of bases not matched to a gene: 9. The CDR3 has 13 residues. Here the CDR3 DNA reads TGCAGCGCTCGGACAGGGTCACCCGAGACCCAGTACTTC. Its protein product is CSARTGSPETQYF.

This clone has ten or more counts. The J gene is TRBJ2-1, the V gene TRBV14; no clear D gene. The CDR3 sequence is 14 residues long. V lost 6 bases to trimming and J lost 0 bases, with 9 bases between them. Germline CDR1 is SGHDN and CDR2 is FVKESK. The CDR3 loop is CASRGPGSYNEQFF. DNA for the CDR3: TGTGCCAGCAGAGGTCCAGGCTCCTACAATGAGCAGTTCTTC.

The rearrangement joins TRBV4-3 to TRBJ1-4, with TRBD1 as a possible D gene (6 bases). The CDR3 loop spans 14 amino acids. Deletions cut 4 bases from V and 5 bases from J, with 11 bases between. Germline V lookup: CDR1 LGHNA, CDR2 YSLEER. CDR3 coding DNA: TGCGCCAGCAGCCGAGGAAGGGGGAATGAAAAACTGTTTTTT. This gives the protein CASSRGRGNEKLFF.

The chain recombines TRBV7-9 with TRBJ2-5; D gene ambiguous. This CDR3 has 15 amino acids. Trimming left V 1 base short and J 5 bases short, with 14 bases between. Germline V gives CDR1 SEHNR, CDR2 FQNEAQ (reference sequence). The CDR3 region is CASSLGATLRETQYF. In DNA, the CDR3 is TGTGCCAGCAGCTTAGGAGCGACGCTCCGGGAGACCCAGTACTTC.

This clone has more than one count but fewer than ten. V and J are TRBV7-3 and TRBJ2-5; possible D gene TRBD2, 5 bases. Trimming took off 2 bases at V and 5 bases at J, with 15 bases between the two ends. There are 15 residues in the CDR3. The germline CDR1 and CDR2 sequences are SGHTA and FQGTGA. The CDR3 sequence is CASSLAPRGGETQYF. The CDR3 DNA sequence: TGTGCCAGCAGCTTAGCCCCACGAGGCGGGGAGACCCAGTACTTC.

This clone was detected many times. The chain uses TRBV2 and TRBJ2-3, with TRBD2 matching 8 bases. The CDR3 has 19 residues. CDR1 SNHLY and CDR2 FYNNEI come from the germline V gene. V dropped 5 bases and J dropped 0; count of bases not matched to a gene: 16. The CDR3 is CASSSPFGGGTVSTDTQYF. Here the CDR3 DNA reads TGTGCCAGCAGTAGCCCTTTCGGCGGGGGGACCGTTAGCACAGATACGCAGTATTTT.

This clone was observed a few times. The chain is built from TRBV28 and TRBJ2-5; 10 positions match TRBD2. This CDR3 contains 16 residues. The V gene end was trimmed by 6 bases and the J gene end by 2 bases; junction bases not matched to a gene: 9. Germline V lookup: CDR1 MDHEN, CDR2 SYDVKM. The DNA for the CDR3 is TGTGCCAGCAGCTCCCGCGGACTAGCGGTACAAGAGACCCAGTACTTC. It yields the protein CASSSRGLAVQETQYF.

This chain's CDR3 is CASSSGEVNQPQHF. Here the CDR3 DNA reads TGCGCCAGCAGCTCCGGGGAGGTGAATCAGCCCCAGCATTTT. The V and J genes are TRBV5-1 and TRBJ1-5; D unresolved. CDR1 and CDR2 from the germline V gene are SGHRS and YFSETQ. The CDR3 has 14 amino acids. V was cut by 3 bases and J by 4 bases, with 11 bases left in between.

In this sample, this clone turned up a few times. V and J are TRBV7-8 and TRBJ2-2; 7 nucleotides align to TRBD2. The germline V gene has CDR1 SGHVS and CDR2 FQNEAQ. Losses at the gene ends were 4 bases for V and 3 bases for J; bases not matched to a gene: 5. The CDR3 contains 15 residues. DNA for the CDR3: TGTGCCAGCAGCTCAACGACTAGCTACACCGGGGAGCTGTTTTTT. Translation: CASSSTTSYTGELFF.

The V call is TRBV27, the J call TRBJ1-4; D remains ambiguous. Germline CDR1 reads MNHEY; CDR2 reads SMNVEV (reference sequence). The CDR3 is 14 amino acids. Trimming removed 4 bases at V and 7 bases at J, with 13 bases between. CDR3 region: CASSSGLSGEKLFF. Written as DNA, the CDR3 is TGTGCCAGCAGTTCCGGACTAAGCGGTGAAAAACTGTTTTTT.

This clone came up a few times. The rearrangement uses TRBV9 and TRBJ2-2, with D perhaps TRBD1 (6 bases). V was trimmed by 5 bases and J by 4 bases, leaving 15 bases between them. This CDR3 contains 15 residues. Germline loops: CDR1 SGDLS, CDR2 YYNGEE. The CDR3: CASSPTGLGTGELFF. The CDR3 DNA reads TGTGCCAGCAGTCCTACAGGGTTGGGCACCGGGGAGCTGTTTTTT. The full variable domain, with the rest looked up from reference TRBV9 and TRBJ2-2, is DSGVTQTPKHLITATGQRVTLRCSPRSGDLSVYWYQQSLDQGLQFLIQYYNGEERAKGNILERFSAQQFPDLHSELNLSSLELGDSALYFCASSPTGLGTGELFFGEGSRLTVL.